This passage covers 29 T cell receptor beta chains from one sample sequenced in a study of cytomegalovirus exposure and HLA in healthy donors. PCR employed 60 Vbeta and 13 Jbeta primers. Data came from immunoSEQ multiplex PCR; TCRdb stores just in-frame clones and leaves some out. The data contain around 190,000 clones, 65% to 90% of them singletons. The sample consisted of PBMCs. These receptors were collected from a girl aged 2 to 9 in good health and CMV-seropositive.

This clone was recorded only once. V and J are TRBV10-3 and TRBJ1-1; D is ambiguous. The germline V and J ends were trimmed by 3 bases and 3 bases, with 11 bases remaining between them. Looked up from germline, CDR1 is ENHRY and CDR2 is SYGVKD. CDR3 length: 14 amino acids. The CDR3 sequence is CAISERRSDTEAFF. CDR3 bases: TGTGCCATCAGTGAACGGAGGAGTGACACTGAAGCTTTCTTT.

CDR3: CASSPVYERGNTDTQYF. CDR3 bases: TGTGCCAGCAGCCCCGTCTATGAGCGGGGGAACACAGATACGCAGTATTTT. The chain joins TRBV4-2 to TRBJ2-3, with 8 bases aligning to TRBD2. CDR3 size: 17 residues. V lost 4 bases and J lost 2; bases outside the gene matches: 11. Germline V gene data show CDR1 as LGHNA and CDR2 as YNFKEQ.

The chain recombines TRBV6-5 with TRBJ1-4, with D maybe TRBD1 (6 bases). V was shortened by 0 bases and J by 14 bases, with 13 bases between the two germline ends. Germline V CDR1 and CDR2: MNHEY, SVGAGI. The CDR3 is 13 amino acids. CDR3 in DNA: TGTGCCAGCAGTTACTCCCCACAGGGTGCTCTGTTTTTT. It is translated as CASSYSPQGALFF.

V gene TRBV5-1 combines with J gene TRBJ2-1; possibly TRBD2 for D (6 bases). Per germline, CDR1 SGHRS and CDR2 YFSETQ. Trimming took 4 bases from V and 5 from J, leaving 13 bases between them. CDR3 length equals 14 residues. The CDR3 DNA reads TGCGCCAGCAGCCTAATAGCGGTCAACAATGAGCAGTTCTTC. Its translation: CASSLIAVNNEQFF.

This clone has only one observation. This rearrangement joins TRBV15 to TRBJ2-3; D ambiguous. Trimming removed 0 bases at V and 5 bases at J, with 3 bases between. The CDR3 length is 12 residues. CDR1 and CDR2 from the germline V gene are LNHNV and YYDKDF (reference sequence). Here the CDR3 reads CATSRDRDTQYF. The CDR3 nucleotides are TGTGCCACCAGCAGAGATCGAGATACGCAGTATTTT.

This chain connects TRBV5-6 to TRBJ2-1, with 14 bases that match TRBD2. Germline trimming cut 5 bases from V and 6 bases from J; bases unmatched to any gene: 7. There are 16 residues in the CDR3. The germline V gene encodes CDR1 SGHDT and CDR2 YYEEEE. The CDR3 sequence: CASRGGLAGEGNEQFF. The CDR3 nucleotides are TGTGCCAGCAGGGGGGGACTAGCGGGAGAAGGCAATGAGCAGTTCTTC.

This chain connects TRBV4-1 to TRBJ1-2; D not resolved. From germline, CDR1 is MGHRA and CDR2 YSYEKL. Trimming removed 1 base at V and 2 bases at J, with 17 bases between. The CDR3 is made up of 17 amino acids. The CDR3 here is CASSQGITQVQNYGYTF. The CDR3 DNA follows: TGCGCCAGCAGCCAAGGGATCACTCAGGTCCAAAACTATGGCTACACCTTC.

The chain is built from TRBV6-4 and TRBJ2-3, with unresolved D. CDR1 MRHNA and CDR2 SNTAGT come from the germline V gene. The V end lost 1 base, the J end lost 8 bases, and 10 bases lay between the germline ends. The CDR3 runs 13 residues. The CDR3: CASSDYREATQYF. DNA of the CDR3: TGTGCCAGCAGTGACTACCGAGAGGCTACGCAGTATTTT.

This clone has just a few counts. CDR3 sequence: CATREGQGTEAFF. The CDR3 coding sequence is TGTGCCACCAGGGAGGGACAGGGCACTGAAGCTTTCTTT. The gene calls are TRBV28 and TRBJ1-1; TRBD1 aligns across 9 bases. Germline V CDR1 and CDR2: MDHEN, SYDVKM. The CDR3 loop spans 13 amino acids. V lost 10 bases and J lost 4; bases outside the gene matches: 7. Complete variable domain (other parts from reference TRBV28 and TRBJ1-1): DVKVTQSSRYLVKRTGEKVFLECVQDMDHENMFWYRQDPGLGLRLIYFSYDVKMKEKGDIPEGYSVSREKKERFSLILESASTNQTSMYLCATREGQGTEAFFGQGTRLTVV.

The genes are TRBV19 and TRBJ1-4; D remains ambiguous. The germline CDR1 and CDR2 sequences are LNHDA and SQIVND (reference sequence). Trimming took 1 base from V and 8 from J, leaving 8 bases between them. The CDR3 sequence is 13 residues long. The CDR3 DNA follows: TGTGCCAGTAGTATAGCCGGCGGCGAAAAACTGTTTTTT. It codes for CASSIAGGEKLFF.

The J gene is TRBJ2-5, the V gene TRBV2; D ambiguous. The germline gives CDR1 SNHLY, CDR2 FYNNEI. Deletions cut 5 bases from V and 0 bases from J, with 4 bases between. There are 12 residues in the CDR3. In DNA form, the CDR3 reads TGTGCCAGCAGTCCTTACCAAGAGACCCAGTACTTC. Its protein is CASSPYQETQYF.

DNA for the CDR3: TGTGCCTGGAGTGTAGCGGGGGCAAGAGCTTTCTTT. It encodes CAWSVAGARAFF. V usage is TRBV30 and J usage is TRBJ1-1, with D possibly TRBD1 on 6 matching bases. V dropped 0 bases and J dropped 10 bases, with 12 bases sitting between them. The CDR3 covers 12 residues. The V gene's germline CDR1 is GTSNPN and CDR2 SVGIG (reference sequence).

The CDR3 bases are TGTGCCAGCAGTGAGGACACCCAAGAGACCCAGTACTTC. Its translation: CASSEDTQETQYF. The chain is built from TRBV2 and TRBJ2-5; D is perhaps TRBD1 (5 bases). This CDR3 spans 13 amino acids. CDR1 and CDR2 from the germline V gene are SNHLY and FYNNEI. The V gene lost 3 bases and the J gene lost 1 base, with 6 bases spanning the gap.

The chain links TRBV20-1 to TRBJ2-7, with TRBD2 as a possible D gene (6 bases). V was cut by 2 bases and J by 11 bases, with 13 bases left in between. This CDR3 region has 11 residues. Germline V gene data show CDR1 as DFQATT and CDR2 as SNEGSKA (reference sequence). CDR3 nucleotide sequence: TGCAGTGCTAGACGGACCGGAGGGGAGTACTTC. Protein sequence: CSARRTGGEYF.

The chain joins TRBV13 to TRBJ1-2, with TRBD1 as a possible D gene (6 bases). This CDR3 is 16 amino acids long. Germline CDR1 reads PRHDT; CDR2 reads FYEKMQ (reference sequence). The ends were cut back, 5 bases at V and 7 bases at J, with 23 bases in the middle. CDR3 amino acids: CASSPSSGRQAGGYTF. The CDR3 bases are TGTGCCAGCAGCCCTAGCTCGGGGAGACAGGCGGGTGGCTACACCTTC.

Details on this clone: A junction boundary mismatches the germline segment, possibly from a read error. The rearrangement joins TRBV7-3 to TRBJ2-6; 7 bases line up with TRBD1. Germline V CDR1 and CDR2: SGHTA, FQGTGA. This CDR3 contains 21 residues. Written as DNA, the CDR3 is TGTGCCAGCAGCTTGGGACGACAGGGCTTAGTAAGGGGCTCTGGGGCCAATGTCCTGACTTTC. As protein: CASSLGRQGLVRGSGANVLTF. Full variable domain (outside the CDR3, taken from reference TRBV7-3 and TRBJ2-6): GAGVSQTPSNKVTEKGKYVELRCDPISGHTALYWYRQSLGQGPEFLIYFQGTGAADDSGLPNDRFFAVRPEGSVSTLKIQRTERGDSAVYLCASSLGRQGLVRGSGANVLTFGAGSRLTVL.

This clone occurred once. The rearrangement links TRBV12-5 to TRBJ1-5; D is perhaps TRBD1 (6 bases). This CDR3 is 17 amino acids long. In germline, CDR1 is LGHNT, CDR2 FRNRAP. The V and J ends lost 0 bases and 2 bases respectively, with 14 bases between them. CDR3 amino acids: CASGLVQGGEGNQPQHF. The CDR3 nucleotides are TGTGCTAGTGGTTTGGTACAGGGTGGGGAAGGCAATCAGCCCCAGCATTTT.

The CDR3 sequence is CASRPDRLNEKLFF. CDR3 DNA: TGTGCCAGCAGACCGGACAGACTTAATGAAAAACTGTTTTTT. V and J are TRBV4-2 and TRBJ1-4; perhaps TRBD1 as D (6 bases). Trimming removed 6 bases at V and 4 bases at J, with 12 bases between. The CDR3 contains 14 residues. Germline lookup yields CDR1 LGHNA and CDR2 YNFKEQ.

The chain links TRBV9 to TRBJ2-1; TRBD1 is a possible D gene (5 bases). Looked up from germline, CDR1 is SGDLS and CDR2 is YYNGEE. This CDR3 spans 15 amino acids. V lost 0 bases, J lost 6 bases, and 13 bases lay in between. The CDR3 spells CASSVELGQGNEQFF. The CDR3 nucleotides are TGTGCCAGCAGCGTAGAGCTGGGTCAGGGCAATGAGCAGTTCTTC.

The J gene is TRBJ2-3, the V gene TRBV6-1; 11 nucleotides align to TRBD2. The ends lost 6 bases at V and 1 base at J; junction bases unmatched: 0. The CDR3 runs to 14 residues. CDR1 is MNHNS and CDR2 is SASEGT in the germline V gene. CDR3 sequence reads: CASRTSGGTDTQYF. CDR3 in DNA: TGTGCCAGCAGGACTAGCGGGGGCACAGATACGCAGTATTTT.

The V call is TRBV6-5, the J call TRBJ2-7; D gene ambiguous. V was clipped by 5 bases and J by 2 bases, with 10 bases between them. Germline V gives CDR1 MNHEY, CDR2 SVGAGI. The CDR3 runs 13 residues. This chain's CDR3 is CASSHRLAYEQYF. The CDR3 nucleotides read TGTGCCAGCAGTCACCGACTTGCCTACGAGCAGTACTTC.

This sequence joins TRBV5-4 and TRBJ2-6, with no clear D. The CDR3 covers 13 residues. Deletions cut 3 bases from V and 2 bases from J, with 3 bases between. Germline V gene sequence: CDR1 SGHNT, CDR2 YYREEE (reference sequence). CDR3 in DNA: TGTGCCAGCAGCTCAACTGGGGCCAACGTCCTGACTTTC. This codes for CASSSTGANVLTF.

The rearrangement uses TRBV7-9 and TRBJ2-5; TRBD1 matches 8 bases. Germline assignment: CDR1 SEHNR and CDR2 FQNEAQ (reference sequence). V gave up 3 bases and J gave up 4 bases; unmatched junction bases: 13. The CDR3 is 17 amino acids. The CDR3 region is CASSLLLSGQATETQYF. CDR3 bases: TGTGCCAGCAGCTTGCTCTTATCGGGACAGGCCACAGAGACCCAGTACTTC.

The V call is TRBV25-1, the J call TRBJ1-3; no reliable D call. This CDR3 is 15 amino acids long. Deletions cut 5 bases from V and 4 bases from J, with 15 bases between. Germline loops: CDR1 MGHDK, CDR2 SYGVNS. CDR3 sequence: CASSRGRREGNTIYF. Written as DNA, the CDR3 is TGTGCCAGCAGTCGGGGAAGGAGGGAAGGAAACACCATATATTTT.

This clone was seen a handful of times. The same CDR3 is also encoded by other DNA sequences in this sample. V usage is TRBV6-1 and J usage is TRBJ1-1; 9 bases line up with TRBD1. Unmatched junction bases numbered 6, after V lost 7 bases and J lost 0 bases. The germline V gene encodes CDR1 MNHNS and CDR2 SASEGT. The CDR3 runs to 15 residues. CDR3 amino acids: CASTEGQGMNTEAFF. In nucleotides, the CDR3 is TGTGCCAGCACCGAGGGACAGGGCATGAACACTGAAGCTTTCTTT.

By share, this clone ranks as large. CDR3 region: CASSEWFNARKLFF. The CDR3 DNA follows: TGTGCCAGCAGTGAATGGTTTAACGCGAGAAAACTGTTTTTT. The V and J genes are TRBV6-1 and TRBJ1-4, with no clear D. Trimming took 2 bases from V and 10 from J, leaving 14 bases between them. The germline gives CDR1 MNHNS, CDR2 SASEGT. The CDR3 has 14 residues.

V is TRBV7-3 and J is TRBJ2-3; TRBD1 is a possible D gene (6 bases). This CDR3 is built from 19 residues. The germline gives CDR1 SGHTA, CDR2 FQGTGA. Between the trimmed V and J ends, which lost 2 bases and 1 base, there was a span of 22 bases. As DNA, the CDR3 is TGTGCCAGCAGCTTAGGGGGCAGGGGTCCCCAGTGGGGCACAGATACGCAGTATTTT. It codes for CASSLGGRGPQWGTDTQYF.

The chain combines TRBV15 with TRBJ2-6, with D unresolved. The germline V gene encodes CDR1 LNHNV and CDR2 YYDKDF (reference sequence). Between the trimmed V and J ends, which lost 5 bases and 0 bases, there was a span of 8 bases. This CDR3 region has 15 residues. CDR3 DNA: TGTGCCACCAGCTCCAGGAACTCTGGGGCCAACGTCCTGACTTTC. Translated, it gives CATSSRNSGANVLTF.

The genes are TRBV6-1 and TRBJ1-3; perhaps TRBD1 as D (5 bases). The CDR3 sequence is 14 residues long. The ends were cut back, 4 bases at V and 6 bases at J, with 13 bases in the middle. The germline CDR1 and CDR2 sequences are MNHNS and SASEGT. The CDR3 DNA reads TGTGCCAGCAGTGTGGGGGGAGTGGAAAACACCATATATTTT. It yields the protein CASSVGGVENTIYF.